What follows are 26 T cell receptor beta chains derived from one specimen sequenced in a study of blood T cell repertoires in COVID-19. The method was immunoSEQ multiplex PCR; TCRdb's version includes in-frame clones alone and lacks a portion of them. This table holds 200,000 to 250,000 clones, roughly four fifths found once. Sequenced material: PBMCs or T cells enriched from blood (not recorded which). The source is a woman aged 45-60 years who had been exposed to COVID-19.

The chain recombines TRBV7-2 with TRBJ2-3, with 11 bases matching TRBD2. The germline gives CDR1 SGHTA, CDR2 FQGNSA. The CDR3 consists of 17 residues. Trimming removed 5 bases from V and 2 bases from J; junction bases left unmatched: 9. CDR3 sequence (DNA): TGTGCCAGCAGCGCCCCACTAGCGGGGGACCTCACAGATACGCAGTATTTT. Encoded protein: CASSAPLAGDLTDTQYF.

The chain recombines TRBV6-5 with TRBJ2-3; D unclear. CDR1 is MNHEY, CDR2 SVGAGI, per germline. V lost 6 bases to trimming and J lost 1 base, with 14 bases between them. The CDR3 runs 15 residues. Here the CDR3 reads CASSNNAAGTDTQYF. The DNA for the CDR3 is TGTGCCAGCAGCAATAACGCGGCCGGCACAGATACGCAGTATTTT.

The genes are TRBV7-2 and TRBJ1-6; D is unresolved. Germline CDR1 and CDR2: SGHTA and FQGNSA. The V and J ends lost 2 bases and 4 bases respectively, with 9 bases between them. There are 15 residues in the CDR3. CDR3 bases: TGTGCCAGCAGCTTATACAGCACGTATAATTCACCCCTCCACTTT. The encoded protein is CASSLYSTYNSPLHF.

The chain combines TRBV6-6 with TRBJ2-1, with 10 bases aligning to TRBD2. The CDR3 spans 15 residues. J gave up 7 bases and V 10 bases, and 13 bases lay outside the gene matches. Looked up from germline, CDR1 is MNHNY and CDR2 is SVGAGI (reference sequence). CDR3 protein: CAIPTSGGARNEQFF. CDR3 DNA sequence: TGTGCCATTCCCACCAGCGGGGGGGCAAGGAATGAGCAGTTCTTC.

This chain connects TRBV28 to TRBJ1-5; 7 bases are shared with TRBD1. CDR3 length equals 13 residues. J lost 5 bases, V lost 2 bases, and 0 bases had no gene match. From germline, CDR1 is MDHEN and CDR2 SYDVKM. The CDR3 nucleotides read TGTGCCAGCAGTTTACAGGGGGATCAGCCCCAGCATTTT. Protein product: CASSLQGDQPQHF.

This sequence joins TRBV5-1 and TRBJ2-3; 7 bases are shared with TRBD1. Per the germline V gene, CDR1 is SGHRS and CDR2 is YFSETQ. The length of the CDR3 is 15 residues. After removal of 4 bases from V and 2 bases from J, the junction contained 7 bases not matched to a gene. The CDR3 loop reads CASSRGQANTDTQYF. The CDR3 region has the DNA TGCGCCAGCAGCCGAGGACAGGCGAACACAGATACGCAGTATTTT.

This clone was seen a few times. This chain joins TRBV6-1 and TRBJ1-6; perhaps TRBD1 as D (5 bases). Germline-derived CDR1 and CDR2 are MNHNS and SASEGT. CDR3 length: 15 amino acids. Between the trimmed V and J ends, which lost 0 bases and 6 bases, there was a span of 9 bases. Here the CDR3 reads CASSEARGSNSPLHF. CDR3 in DNA: TGTGCCAGCAGTGAAGCCCGGGGGAGTAATTCACCCCTCCACTTT.

The CDR3 protein is CASSSILGTSGAEQFF. The CDR3 region has the DNA TGTGCCAGCAGCTCCATTCTAGGGACTAGCGGGGCCGAGCAGTTCTTC. This chain joins TRBV7-6 and TRBJ2-1; 13 nucleotides match TRBD2. V lost 4 bases, J lost 10 bases, and 10 bases stayed unmatched. Per germline, CDR1 SGHVS and CDR2 FNYEAQ. The CDR3 totals 16 residues.

This clone has only one observation. The rearrangement uses TRBV27 and TRBJ1-1; tentatively, D is TRBD1 (6 bases). Germline V gives CDR1 MNHEY, CDR2 SMNVEV (reference sequence). Trimming removed 5 bases from V and 8 bases from J, with 12 bases in between. This CDR3 is built from 12 residues. This chain's CDR3 is CASSAGGLEAFF. CDR3 in DNA: TGTGCCAGCAGTGCCGGGGGGCTCGAAGCTTTCTTT.

V usage is TRBV10-2 and J usage is TRBJ1-5, with D hard to call. CDR1 and CDR2 (germline): WSHSY, SAAADI. The CDR3 consists of 14 residues. V was pared by 2 bases and J by 0 bases, with 5 bases between. The CDR3: CASSEGTSNQPQHF. The CDR3 DNA follows: TGCGCCAGCAGTGAGGGCACTAGCAATCAGCCCCAGCATTTT.

V and J are TRBV6-5 and TRBJ1-1, with D possibly being TRBD1 (6 bases). V lost 4 bases and J 11 bases, leaving 14 bases between the germline ends. The CDR3 is 12 amino acids. In germline, CDR1 is MNHEY, CDR2 SVGAGI. The CDR3 DNA reads TGTGCCAGCAGTTCTACAGGGCTAGGGGCTTTCTTT. Translating it yields CASSSTGLGAFF.

The chain employs TRBV3-1 (or the pseudogene TRBV3-2) and TRBJ1-1; the match to TRBD1 covers 8 bases. Trimming took 4 bases from V and 4 from J; bases not matched to a gene: 2. Germline CDR1 LGHDT, CDR2 YNNKEL (reference sequence). The CDR3 runs to 13 residues. CDR3 loop: CASSRQGRTEAFF. The CDR3 nucleotides are TGTGCCAGCAGCCGACAGGGGCGCACTGAAGCTTTCTTT.

This clone was counted at least ten times. The V gene is TRBV5-1, the J gene TRBJ1-2; D might be TRBD1 (5 bases). The V gene's germline CDR1 is SGHRS and CDR2 YFSETQ. Trimming took off 1 base at V and 8 bases at J, with 12 bases between the two ends. This CDR3 spans 13 amino acids. The CDR3 sequence: CASSLTLDKGYTF. The CDR3 DNA reads as TGCGCCAGCAGCTTGACGTTGGACAAGGGCTACACCTTC. The full variable domain, completed using reference TRBV5-1 and TRBJ1-2, is KAGVTQTPRYLIKTRGQQVTLSCSPISGHRSVSWYQQTPGQGLQFLFEYFSETQRNKGNFPGRFSGRQFSNSRSEMNVSTLELGDSALYLCASSLTLDKGYTFGSGTRLTVV.

The rearrangement uses TRBV7-2 and TRBJ1-3, with D possibly matching TRBD1 (5 bases). The CDR3 is 16 amino acids. Germline CDR1 and CDR2: SGHTA and FQGNSA. V was clipped by 5 bases and J by 0 bases, with 14 bases between them. For the CDR3, the DNA is TGTGCCAGCAGCCTACAGGCTATCGACTCTGGAAACACCATATATTTT. It specifies CASSLQAIDSGNTIYF. Full variable domain (missing parts from reference TRBV7-2 and TRBJ1-3): GAGVSQSPSNKVTEKGKDVELRCDPISGHTALYWYRQSLGQGLEFLIYFQGNSAPDKSGLPSDRFSAERTGGSVSTLTIQRTQQEDSAVYLCASSLQAIDSGNTIYFGEGSWLTVV.

This clone has more than one count but fewer than ten. The chain combines TRBV6-4 with TRBJ2-1; D call uncertain. The CDR3 covers 14 residues. In germline, CDR1 is MRHNA, CDR2 SNTAGT. Trimming removed 7 bases at V and 6 bases at J, with 16 bases between. The CDR3 DNA reads as TGTGCCAGCACTCCCTCCCCGGGTTTCAATGAGCAGTTCTTC. Its protein is CASTPSPGFNEQFF.

The J gene is TRBJ2-1, the V gene TRBV4-2; a possible D gene is TRBD2 (7 bases). CDR3 length: 16 residues. Trimming pared 0 bases from V and 7 bases from J, leaving 16 bases between. In germline, CDR1 is LGHNA, CDR2 YNFKEQ. The DNA of the CDR3 is TGTGCCAGCAGCCAAGATCGGATTGAGGGGGGGAATGAGCAGTTCTTC. It yields the protein CASSQDRIEGGNEQFF.

The rearrangement uses TRBV19 and TRBJ1-4; a weak D match, TRBD1 (5 bases). Germline values: CDR1 LNHDA, CDR2 SQIVND (reference sequence). This CDR3 comprises 14 residues. The V end lost 4 bases, the J end lost 8 bases, and 14 bases lay between the germline ends. CDR3 nucleotides: TGTGCCAGTAGTAACACGGACAATCCCGAAAAACTGTTTTTT. This gives the protein CASSNTDNPEKLFF.

The chain recombines TRBV7-9 with TRBJ1-1; D unclear. CDR3 length equals 14 residues. Trimming shortened V by 2 bases and J by 9 bases, and 16 bases separated the two germline ends. CDR1 is SEHNR, CDR2 FQNEAQ, per germline (reference sequence). The CDR3 is CASSLRELGEQAFF. The CDR3 region has the DNA TGTGCCAGCAGCTTAAGGGAGCTCGGGGAGCAAGCTTTCTTT.

This rearrangement joins TRBV5-6 to TRBJ1-1; tentatively, D is TRBD1 (6 bases). Trimming took off 0 bases at V and 3 bases at J, with 12 bases between the two ends. Per germline, CDR1 SGHDT and CDR2 YYEEEE. This CDR3 is 15 amino acids long. Written as DNA, the CDR3 is TGTGCCAGCAGCTTGGCCCGGGAGGGGGACACTGAAGCTTTCTTT. Its protein product is CASSLAREGDTEAFF. The variable domain in full, with the rest retrieved from reference TRBV5-6 and TRBJ1-1, is DAGVTQSPTHLIKTRGQQVTLRCSPKSGHDTVSWYQQALGQGPQFIFQYYEEEERQRGNFPDRFSGHQFPNYSSELNVNALLLGDSALYLCASSLAREGDTEAFFGQGTRLTVV.

The rearrangement joins TRBV18 to TRBJ1-3; no clear D gene. Germline V gene data show CDR1 as KGHSH and CDR2 as LQKENI. The V and J ends lost 3 bases and 1 base respectively, with 13 bases between them. The CDR3 is 16 amino acids. The CDR3, as DNA: TGTGCCAGCTCACCTTTGCTTGGACTATCTGGAAACACCATATATTTT. Translating gives CASSPLLGLSGNTIYF.

The gene calls are TRBV9 and TRBJ1-4, with D perhaps matching TRBD1 (5 bases). CDR3 size: 14 residues. Germline V gene sequence: CDR1 SGDLS, CDR2 YYNGEE. V lost 2 bases and J lost 12, with 17 bases in between. The CDR3 nucleotides read TGTGCCAGCAGCGTGGGGCGGTTAAGTGAGGAACTGTTTTTT. This encodes CASSVGRLSEELFF.

The CDR3 region has the DNA TGTGCCAGCAGTTTGGGACAGGGAGGTGGCTACACCTTC. Encoded protein: CASSLGQGGGYTF. The chain employs TRBV6-5 and TRBJ1-2, with 9 bases lining up with TRBD1. The CDR3 contains 13 residues. Unmatched junction bases numbered 4, after V lost 4 bases and J lost 7 bases. CDR1 is MNHEY and CDR2 is SVGAGI in the germline V gene.

There are a few counts of this clone. The V and J genes are TRBV14 and TRBJ1-3; D remains ambiguous. With 4 bases removed from V and 0 bases from J, the gap between germline ends came to 7 bases. This CDR3 has 14 residues. Germline CDR1 SGHDN, CDR2 FVKESK. This CDR3 reads CASSPSYSGNTIYF. The CDR3 DNA follows: TGTGCCAGCAGCCCGTCTTACTCTGGAAACACCATATATTTT. Filled out from reference TRBV14 and TRBJ1-3, the complete variable domain reads EAGVTQFPSHSVIEKGQTVTLRCDPISGHDNLYWYRRVMGKEIKFLLHFVKESKQDESGMPNNRFLAERTGGTYSTLKVQPAELEDSGVYFCASSPSYSGNTIYFGEGSWLTVV.

The DNA for the CDR3 is TGTGCCAGCAGCTCAGATTTTAATTCACCCCTCCACTTT. The encoded protein is CASSSDFNSPLHF. The rearrangement joins TRBV5-8 to TRBJ1-6; D uncertain. Germline CDR1 is SGHTS and CDR2 is YDEGEE. The CDR3 contains 13 residues. Between the trimmed V and J ends, which lost 3 bases and 6 bases, there was a span of 7 bases. The whole variable domain, remainder taken from reference TRBV5-8 and TRBJ1-6, is EAGVTQSPTHLIKTRGQQATLRCSPISGHTSVYWYQQALGLGLQFLLWYDEGEERNRGNFPPRFSGRQFPNYSSELNVNALELEDSALYLCASSSDFNSPLHFGNGTRLTVT.

The chain recombines TRBV18 with TRBJ2-1; 10 bases align to TRBD2. CDR1 is KGHSH and CDR2 is LQKENI in the germline V gene. This CDR3 spans 16 amino acids. The V and J ends lost 3 bases and 8 bases, in that order; junction bases with no gene match: 10. CDR3 amino acids: CASSPPSGGPQDEQFF. In DNA, the CDR3 is TGTGCCAGCTCACCCCCTAGCGGGGGCCCTCAGGATGAGCAGTTCTTC.

J is TRBJ1-4 and V is TRBV29-1, with 7 nucleotides matching TRBD1. CDR3 size: 12 residues. In germline, CDR1 is SQVTM, CDR2 ANQGSEA. V shed 7 bases, J shed 6 bases, and the junction held 5 bases outside the gene matches. The CDR3 bases are TGCAGCGCCAGGGGGTGGGATGAAAAACTGTTTTTT. This gives the protein CSARGWDEKLFF.